This T cell receptor beta chain was obtained from a study of blood T cell repertoires in COVID-19. Study details: The United States, Italy and Spain were the sources of the acute and convalescent COVID-19 samples. The analysed material was cDNA or gDNA that came from T cells, B-cell-depleted T cells, or PBMCs.

V was clipped by 8 bases and J by 0 bases, with 11 bases between them. Germline CDR1 and CDR2: MDHEN and SYDVKM. This CDR3 contains 14 residues. As processed by the authors: Amplification of reference gene primers was used by the study to estimate nucleated cell counts. Assay used: immunoSEQ multiplex PCR; TCRdb lists only in-frame clones, some missing. That table furnishes V, J and clone size, whereas the DNA furnished D and trimming. The sample has under 300,000 clones, over 75% seen once. This clonotype was obtained from a human donor in a cohort sampled during active COVID-19. This chain joins TRBV28 and TRBJ1-3, with D possibly TRBD1 on 6 matching bases. The specimen sequenced was peripheral blood. CDR3 bases: TGTGCCAGCGGGGAGGGGGGCTCTGGAAACACCATATATTTT. It translates to CASGEGGSGNTIYF.